The 10 T cell receptor beta chains below were found in one sample sequenced in a study of cytomegalovirus exposure and HLA in healthy donors. It was with 60 Vbeta and 13 Jbeta primers that the PCR ran. The protocol was immunoSEQ multiplex PCR, while the TCRdb copy is restricted to in-frame clones and leaves out a portion. The sample includes around 190,000 clones, around three quarters of them seen just once. The sequencing input was PBMCs. These receptors originate from a woman aged 40 to 55 in good health and CMV-seronegative.

The chain couples TRBV7-6 to TRBJ2-2, with D unclear. Deletions cut 5 bases from V and 3 bases from J, with 13 bases between. The CDR3 contains 15 residues. Germline V gives CDR1 SGHVS, CDR2 FNYEAQ. In DNA, the CDR3 is TGTGCCAGCAGCCTGCTAGGCGGATACACCGGGGAGCTGTTTTTT. Protein sequence: CASSLLGGYTGELFF.

This sequence joins TRBV25-1 and TRBJ1-3; no clear D. CDR1 is MGHDK and CDR2 is SYGVNS in the germline V gene. This CDR3 has 14 amino acids. V lost 4 bases and J 0 bases, leaving 7 bases between the germline ends. The chain's CDR3 is CASSVGFSGNTIYF. The CDR3 coding sequence is TGTGCCAGCAGTGTTGGCTTCTCTGGAAACACCATATATTTT.

The genes are TRBV11-3 and TRBJ1-2; TRBD1 might be the D (5 bases). The CDR3 has 13 residues. Trimming pared 4 bases from V and 8 bases from J, leaving 14 bases between. Germline V gene data show CDR1 as SGHNT and CDR2 as YENEEA. The CDR3 loop reads CASSSSDIEGYTF. For the CDR3, the DNA is TGTGCCAGCAGCTCCTCGGACATTGAAGGCTACACCTTC.

The chain couples TRBV29-1 to TRBJ2-7; 8 bases match TRBD2. Germline V gene sequence: CDR1 SQVTM, CDR2 ANQGSEA. J gave up 8 bases and V 4 bases, and 25 bases lay outside the gene matches. This CDR3 comprises 18 residues. CDR3 in DNA: TGCAGCGTTGGAGGCCCTGCCCTCCGGGAGGGCCTAGGCTCCCAGCAGTACTTC. It specifies CSVGGPALREGLGSQQYF.

The chain has TRBV2 and TRBJ1-4; the D gene is possibly TRBD1 (5 bases). The germline V and J ends were trimmed by 6 bases and 2 bases, with 13 bases remaining between them. CDR1 and CDR2 (germline): SNHLY, FYNNEI. There are 15 residues in the CDR3. Here the CDR3 DNA reads TGTGCCAGCAGGGCCAGCCCAGGGACTAATGAAAAACTGTTTTTT. This sequence encodes CASRASPGTNEKLFF.

This chain connects TRBV7-9 to TRBJ2-7; 7 bases align to TRBD1. V shed 5 bases, J shed 0 bases, and the junction held 4 bases outside the gene matches. The V gene's germline CDR1 is SEHNR and CDR2 FQNEAQ (reference sequence). The CDR3 contains 14 residues. This chain's CDR3 is CASSARDSSYEQYF. The DNA for the CDR3 is TGTGCCAGCAGCGCCCGGGACAGCTCCTACGAGCAGTACTTC.

CDR3 nucleotide sequence: TGTGCCAGCAGCTTATTGGGGGCATACGAGCAGTACTTC. Translated: CASSLLGAYEQYF. The V and J genes are TRBV7-2 and TRBJ2-7, with D tentatively TRBD1 (6 bases). Germline V gene data show CDR1 as SGHTA and CDR2 as FQGNSA. V lost 2 bases and J lost 4, with 9 bases in between. The CDR3 covers 13 residues.

This rearrangement joins TRBV15 to TRBJ2-7; TRBD2 might be the D (5 bases). V lost 1 base and J 1 base, leaving 11 bases between the germline ends. CDR1 LNHNV and CDR2 YYDKDF come from the germline V gene (reference sequence). The CDR3 loop spans 15 amino acids. CDR3 DNA sequence: TGTGCCACCAGCAGAGCGCCGGGGTTGTCCTACGAGCAGTACTTC. Translation: CATSRAPGLSYEQYF. Full variable domain (rest looked up from reference TRBV15 and TRBJ2-7): DAMVIQNPRYQVTQFGKPVTLSCSQTLNHNVMYWYQQKSSQAPKLLFHYYDKDFNNEADTPDNFQSRRPNTSFCFLDIRSPGLGDTAMYLCATSRAPGLSYEQYFGPGTRLTVT.

The sample holds a few counts of this clone. Other nucleotide sequences from this sample produce the same CDR3. This chain connects TRBV27 to TRBJ1-1; 9 nucleotides line up with TRBD1. Per germline, CDR1 MNHEY and CDR2 SMNVEV (reference sequence). The CDR3 has 14 residues. The V segment lost 3 bases and the J segment 4 bases; nucleotides outside the gene matches: 3. The CDR3 DNA follows: TGTGCCAGCAGTTTCACAGGGGGCGGCACTGAAGCTTTCTTT. As protein: CASSFTGGGTEAFF.

The chain is built from TRBV5-1 and TRBJ2-3; TRBD2 is a possible D gene (6 bases). V was shortened by 0 bases and J by 1 base, with 18 bases between the two germline ends. The CDR3 runs to 18 residues. Germline CDR1 SGHRS, CDR2 YFSETQ. DNA of the CDR3: TGCGCCAGCAGCTTGGGGCGGGACCACCAGGCTGGCACAGATACGCAGTATTTT. Translating it yields CASSLGRDHQAGTDTQYF.